Each of the 19 T cell receptor beta chains below was sequenced from the same sample in a study of T cell repertoires in cytomegalovirus infection. TCRdb ran MiXCR on the reads and lists one entry per CDR3 protein. In the table there are fewer than 200,000 distinct CDR3 sequences, around 14% of which are singletons. The sequenced sample was PBMCs. These TCRs come from a human donor in good health (CMV status not recorded). Some clones in this sample may be carry-over from other donors' samples.

The chain uses TRBV19 and TRBJ1-6, with D perhaps TRBD1 (5 bases). This CDR3 has 14 amino acids. Germline assignment: CDR1 LNHDA and CDR2 SQIVND (reference sequence). The V end was cut by 6 bases, the J end by 7 bases, with 13 bases between. The DNA for the CDR3 is TGTGCCAGTAGGACACAGGTGGAGAATTCACCCCTCCACTTT. This codes for CASRTQVENSPLHF.

This chain uses TRBV12-3 or TRBV12-4 with TRBJ1-1; unclear D gene. There are 15 residues in the CDR3. The V end was cut by 1 base, the J end by 1 base, with 10 bases between. In DNA, the CDR3 is TGTGCCAGCAGTTTAGGGCTTGGCAAGAACACTGAAGCTTTCTTT. Translating gives CASSLGLGKNTEAFF.

J is TRBJ2-3 and V is TRBV5-1, with 8 bases that match TRBD2. CDR1 and CDR2 (germline): SGHRS, YFSETQ. The V segment lost 2 bases and the J segment 6 bases; nucleotides outside the gene matches: 8. The CDR3 runs to 15 residues. The CDR3 nucleotides are TGCGCCAGCAGCTTCGGTTCCGGGAGGGCGGATACGCAGTATTTT. Amino acid sequence: CASSFGSGRADTQYF.

This clonotype has a count of ten or more. The chain joins TRBV12-3 or TRBV12-4 to TRBJ1-3; 7 bases fit TRBD1. The junction had 6 bases not matched to a gene; V was cut back by 4 bases and J by 0 bases. CDR3 length: 16 amino acids. The CDR3 sequence is CASSSDRTPSGNTIYF. The CDR3 nucleotides read TGTGCCAGCAGTTCGGACAGGACCCCCTCTGGAAACACCATATATTTT.

V and J are TRBV6-2 or TRBV6-3 and TRBJ2-5; D may be TRBD1 (6 bases). Trimming shortened V by 5 bases and J by 5 bases, and 15 bases separated the two germline ends. The CDR3 covers 14 residues. The germline V gene encodes CDR1 MNHEY and CDR2 SVGEGT. CDR3 bases: TGTGCCAGCAGTCAGGGGTTCCACCTGGAGACCCAGTACTTC. Its protein is CASSQGFHLETQYF.

CDR3 loop: CASSWTGLETQYF. CDR3 nucleotide sequence: TGTGCCAGCAGTTGGACAGGGTTAGAGACCCAGTACTTC. The chain combines TRBV7-9 with TRBJ2-5; 8 bases fit TRBD1. Germline trimming cut 6 bases from V and 4 bases from J; bases unmatched to any gene: 4. Germline assignment: CDR1 SEHNR and CDR2 FQNEAQ (reference sequence). The CDR3 is 13 amino acids.

This clonotype was recorded once. The V call is TRBV29-1, the J call TRBJ2-7, with no clear D. Looked up from germline, CDR1 is SQVTM and CDR2 is ANQGSEA. The CDR3 is 16 amino acids. V was shortened by 2 bases and J by 7 bases, with 24 bases between the two germline ends. This chain's CDR3 is CSVERMSFSGVEEQYF. As DNA, the CDR3 is TGCAGCGTTGAACGCATGTCGTTCTCTGGGGTCGAAGAGCAGTACTTC.

There are many counts of this clonotype. The V call is TRBV6-1, the J call TRBJ2-3; D perhaps matches TRBD2 (6 bases). The CDR3 runs to 16 residues. Germline CDR1 MNHNS, CDR2 SASEGT. V lost 1 base to trimming and J lost 7 bases, with 18 bases between them. CDR3: CASSEVGGPGRHTQYF. In nucleotides, the CDR3 is TGTGCCAGCAGTGAAGTGGGAGGACCTGGCCGTCATACGCAGTATTTT.

On this clonotype: This may arise from a read error, as a much more abundant clone is one base away. V usage is TRBV6-2 or TRBV6-3 and J usage is TRBJ2-1; 11 bases fit TRBD1. The CDR3 is 16 residues long. Looked up from germline, CDR1 is MNHEY and CDR2 is SVGEGT. The CDR3: CASSSDRGLGYIEQFF. The DNA for the CDR3 is TGTGCCAGCAGTTCGGACAGGGGGCTTGGGTACATTGAGCAGTTCTTC.

The genes are TRBV12-3 or TRBV12-4 and TRBJ2-7, with a tentative D call TRBD1 (5 bases). The V end lost 3 bases, the J end lost 6 bases, and 15 bases lay between the germline ends. There are 14 residues in the CDR3. CDR3: CASSFTQGGSEQYF. CDR3 coding DNA: TGTGCCAGCAGTTTTACGCAGGGCGGAAGCGAGCAGTACTTC.

This clonotype has a count of ten or more. V is TRBV7-9 and J is TRBJ2-1; 11 nucleotides agree with TRBD2. The V and J ends lost 3 bases and 15 bases, in that order; junction bases with no gene match: 19. The CDR3 has 17 residues. Germline loops: CDR1 SEHNR, CDR2 FQNEAQ (reference sequence). The CDR3 coding sequence is TGTGCCAGCAGCTTCGAGGCCGGGACTAGCGGAACCGCTTGGGCGTTCTTC. It specifies CASSFEAGTSGTAWAFF.

The table lists this clonotype with a few counts. The chain joins TRBV7-2 to TRBJ1-1, with TRBD1 matching over 7 bases. The CDR3 covers 15 residues. J was trimmed by 3 bases and V by 2 bases; bases with no gene match: 6. CDR1 and CDR2 from the germline V gene are SGHTA and FQGNSA. CDR3 in amino acids: CASSLQGQVDTEAFF. CDR3 bases: TGTGCCAGCAGCTTACAAGGACAGGTTGACACTGAAGCTTTCTTT.

The rearrangement uses TRBV28 and TRBJ1-5; the match to TRBD1 covers 7 bases. CDR3 length equals 15 residues. With 3 bases clipped from V and 4 bases from J, the junction kept 6 bases outside the gene matches. Germline V gives CDR1 MDHEN, CDR2 SYDVKM. The CDR3 loop is CASSLPTGWNQPQHF. DNA of the CDR3: TGTGCCAGCAGTTTGCCGACAGGGTGGAATCAGCCCCAGCATTTT.

The table lists this clonotype with many counts. This CDR3 reads CASSFQTGSGVDEQYF. The DNA for the CDR3 is TGTGCCAGCAGCTTCCAAACAGGGAGCGGTGTCGACGAGCAGTACTTC. The chain uses TRBV7-9 and TRBJ2-7, with TRBD1 as a possible D gene (6 bases). CDR3 size: 16 residues. Germline values: CDR1 SEHNR, CDR2 FQNEAQ (reference sequence). V was shortened by 3 bases and J by 5 bases, with 20 bases between the two germline ends.

This clonotype has only a few counts. This chain joins TRBV10-3 and TRBJ2-7, with a tentative D call TRBD1 (5 bases). CDR1 is ENHRY, CDR2 SYGVKD, per germline. The V gene lost 3 bases and the J gene lost 0 bases, with 9 bases spanning the gap. The CDR3 has 14 amino acids. The CDR3 loop reads CAISEPDSSYEQYF. The DNA for the CDR3 is TGTGCCATCAGTGAACCCGACAGCTCCTACGAGCAGTACTTC.

This clonotype was observed at least ten times. The chain links TRBV7-2 to TRBJ2-7; TRBD1 aligns across 7 bases. J was trimmed by 0 bases and V by 5 bases; bases with no gene match: 7. Per germline, CDR1 SGHTA and CDR2 FQGNSA. The CDR3 has 15 residues. The CDR3 region has the DNA TGTGCCAGCAGCCCTCAGGGGGTGAGCTCCTACGAGCAGTACTTC. This encodes CASSPQGVSSYEQYF.

This clonotype was seen a handful of times. The chain recombines TRBV18 with TRBJ2-5, with D perhaps assigned TRBD1 or TRBD2 (5 bases each). The CDR3 has 14 residues. Per the germline V gene, CDR1 is KGHSH and CDR2 is LQKENI. The V end was cut by 3 bases, the J end by 2 bases, with 10 bases between. The CDR3 coding sequence is TGTGCCAGCTCACCCGGGGCAAGACAAGAGACCCAGTACTTC. Translation gives CASSPGARQETQYF.

This chain's CDR3 is CASTSRARLNTEAFF. Written as DNA, the CDR3 is TGTGCCAGTACCTCACGAGCCAGGTTGAACACTGAAGCTTTCTTT. V is TRBV19 and J is TRBJ1-1; D gene uncertain. Germline V CDR1 and CDR2: LNHDA, SQIVND (reference sequence). The CDR3 has 15 amino acids. The germline V and J ends were trimmed by 7 bases and 0 bases, with 15 bases remaining between them.

In the case of this clonotype: Possible read error: a much larger clone is one base away. The chain carries TRBV6-2 or TRBV6-3 and TRBJ2-5; D ambiguous. CDR1 is MNHEY, CDR2 SVGEGT, per germline. There are 11 residues in the CDR3. Trimming left V 6 bases short and J 1 base short, with 3 bases between. The CDR3 DNA reads TGTGCCAGCAGATTCCAAGAGACCCAGTACTTC. This sequence encodes CASRFQETQYF.